What follows describes a single TCR beta chain. Its specificity is unknown. Sample treatment: AdE1-LMPpoly-expanded autologous EBV-specific T-cell therapy followed by anti-PD-1 nivolumab. This entry comes from a study of EBV T-cell therapy then PD-1 blockade in nasopharyngeal carcinoma. The CDR3 is 15 residues long. V was trimmed by 1 base and J by 3 bases, leaving 10 bases between them. Germline V gene data show CDR1 as MGHRA and CDR2 as YSYEKL. Data came from immunoSEQ multiplex PCR; TCRdb stores just in-frame clones and leaves some out. There are 24,000 or so clones in the sample; 84% occur only once, and approximately 31% lies in the top ten.

The clonotype was recovered from a man aged 40-50 years with nasopharyngeal carcinoma. The genes are TRBV4-1 and TRBJ1-3; D might be TRBD1 (5 bases). The source was CD8+ T cells from blood, collected at roughly day 60 from a patient whose treatment included autologous EBV-specific T cells and nivolumab. The CDR3 spells CASSQVSGYGNTIYF. CDR3 DNA: TGCGCCAGCAGCCAAGTTTCAGGGTATGGAAACACCATATATTTT.